A single T cell receptor beta chain is shown here with its context. The antigen is unknown. This specimen comes from a study of vaccination effects on CD4 cells after COVID-19. Some clones are missing from TCRdb's copy, which holds only in-frame ones; the method was immunoSEQ multiplex PCR. The repertoire has roughly 34,000 clones, roughly four fifths of them found once; the top ten carry approximately 1.5%. Before sequencing took place, the ViraFEST assay used viral peptide pools to expand antigen-specific CD4+ T cells. CD4+ T cells were isolated after 10 days of culture. Either the mRNA-1273 or the BNT162b2 vaccine was given to participants as two doses. No vaccinee had earlier SARS-CoV-2 infection, and nucleocapsid antibodies were negative. Cells had half their medium changed to IL-2 medium on days 3 and 7. Study-wide findings and caveats: The study enrolled few convalescent patients and sampled no early post-infection timepoints. Of the vaccine-induced clones from healthy vaccinees, merely 1 of 255 recognized common cold coronaviruses as well.

The germline V gene has CDR1 SGHVS and CDR2 FNYEAQ. The CDR3 has 16 amino acids. V dropped 5 bases and J dropped 1; count of bases not matched to a gene: 7. The gene calls are TRBV7-6 and TRBJ2-3, with 9 bases aligning to TRBD2. The TCR sequence derives from a human donor who received a COVID-19 vaccine. Some clones in this sample may be carry-over from other donors' samples. The material sequenced was CD4+ T cells from PBMCs cultured with HCoV-NL63 spike peptides, taken after COVID-19 vaccination. CDR3 nucleotide sequence: TGTGCCAGCAGCGGGAGTAGCGGGGGTCGCACAGATACGCAGTATTTT. Its protein product is CASSGSSGGRTDTQYF.